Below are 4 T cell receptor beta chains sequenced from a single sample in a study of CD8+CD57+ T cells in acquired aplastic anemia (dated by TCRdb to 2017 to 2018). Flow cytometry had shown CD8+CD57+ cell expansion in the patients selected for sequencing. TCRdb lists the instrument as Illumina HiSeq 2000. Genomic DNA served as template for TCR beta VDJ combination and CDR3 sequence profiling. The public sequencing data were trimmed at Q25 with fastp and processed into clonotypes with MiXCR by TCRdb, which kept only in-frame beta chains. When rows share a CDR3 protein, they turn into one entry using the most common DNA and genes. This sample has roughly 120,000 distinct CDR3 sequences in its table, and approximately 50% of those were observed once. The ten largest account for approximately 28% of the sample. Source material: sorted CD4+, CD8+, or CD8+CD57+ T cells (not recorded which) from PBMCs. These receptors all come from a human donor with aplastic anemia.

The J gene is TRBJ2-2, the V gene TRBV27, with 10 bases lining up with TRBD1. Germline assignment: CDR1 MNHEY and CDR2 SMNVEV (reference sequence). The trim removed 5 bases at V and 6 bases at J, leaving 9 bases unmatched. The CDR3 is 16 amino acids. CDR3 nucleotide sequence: TGTGCCAGCAGTCTCACGGGACAGGGGTATGCCGGGGAGCTGTTTTTT. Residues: CASSLTGQGYAGELFF.

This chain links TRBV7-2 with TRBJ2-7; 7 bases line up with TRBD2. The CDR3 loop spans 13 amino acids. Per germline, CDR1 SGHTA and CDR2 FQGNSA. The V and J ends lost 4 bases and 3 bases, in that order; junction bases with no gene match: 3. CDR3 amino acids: CASSSSGDYEQYF. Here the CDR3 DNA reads TGTGCCAGCAGCTCCAGCGGGGACTACGAGCAGTACTTC.

The CDR3 DNA reads TGTGCCATCAGTGAGACGTCAAGGGGCGAGCAGTACTTC. This translates into CAISETSRGEQYF. V usage is TRBV10-3 and J usage is TRBJ2-7; TRBD1 might be the D (5 bases). Germline CDR1 ENHRY, CDR2 SYGVKD. The V end lost 2 bases, the J end lost 6 bases, and 11 bases lay between the germline ends. The CDR3 consists of 13 residues.

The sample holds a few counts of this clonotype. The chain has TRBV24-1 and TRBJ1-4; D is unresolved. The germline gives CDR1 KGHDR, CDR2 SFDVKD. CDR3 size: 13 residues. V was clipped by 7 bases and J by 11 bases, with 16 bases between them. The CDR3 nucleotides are TGTGCCACCAGCCGGCCTGAGGAGGATAAACTGTTTTTT. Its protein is CATSRPEEDKLFF.